The 5 T cell receptor beta chains given below trace back to one sample, sequenced in a study of blood T cell repertoires in COVID-19. Profiling relied on immunoSEQ multiplex PCR, and the TCRdb table lists in-frame clones only, not all of them. The sample includes roughly 99,000 clones, approximately 90% of them seen just once. Sequenced: peripheral blood. All receptors come from a middle-aged man with active or convalescent COVID-19.

This clone was picked up one time. The chain uses TRBV11-3 and TRBJ2-5, with TRBD1 matching over 7 bases. Germline lookup yields CDR1 SGHNT and CDR2 YENEEA. V dropped 5 bases and J dropped 7; count of bases not matched to a gene: 7. This CDR3 comprises 13 residues. The CDR3 DNA sequence: TGTGCCAGCAGCCCCGGACAGGTGGCGACCCAGTACTTC. This codes for CASSPGQVATQYF.

The chain links TRBV9 to TRBJ1-1; D uncertain. This CDR3 region has 18 residues. CDR1 is SGDLS and CDR2 is YYNGEE in the germline V gene. V was trimmed by 4 bases and J by 1 base, leaving 23 bases between them. CDR3 residues: CASSLTNDPGRRNTEAFF. CDR3 nucleotides: TGTGCCAGCAGCCTAACCAACGATCCGGGTCGGAGGAACACTGAAGCTTTCTTT.

Only one count was recorded for this clone. This chain links TRBV5-1 with TRBJ2-2; 16 bases match TRBD2. Losses at the gene ends were 4 bases for V and 9 bases for J; bases not matched to a gene: 21. CDR1 SGHRS and CDR2 YFSETQ come from the germline V gene. The CDR3 length is 21 residues. The CDR3 is CASSPTGTSGRAENFFRELFF. The CDR3 coding sequence is TGCGCCAGCAGCCCCACCGGGACTAGCGGGAGGGCCGAGAATTTCTTCCGGGAGCTGTTTTTT.

This chain links TRBV21-1 with TRBJ2-2; no DNA check was done on the table's D call, TRBD2. TRBV21-1 is tagged as a pseudogene. This CDR3 spans 13 amino acids. CDR3 nucleotide sequence: TGTGCCAGCAGCAGAGGAAACACCGGGGAGCTGTTTTTT. Residues: CASSRGNTGELFF.

The gene calls are TRBV6-5 and TRBJ1-5, with TRBD1 matching over 9 bases. The CDR3 has 14 residues. In germline, CDR1 is MNHEY, CDR2 SVGAGI. Trimming removed 5 bases from V and 7 bases from J; junction bases left unmatched: 6. The CDR3 spells CASSQDRGGQPQHF. In nucleotides, the CDR3 is TGTGCCAGCAGTCAGGACAGGGGCGGCCAGCCCCAGCATTTT.